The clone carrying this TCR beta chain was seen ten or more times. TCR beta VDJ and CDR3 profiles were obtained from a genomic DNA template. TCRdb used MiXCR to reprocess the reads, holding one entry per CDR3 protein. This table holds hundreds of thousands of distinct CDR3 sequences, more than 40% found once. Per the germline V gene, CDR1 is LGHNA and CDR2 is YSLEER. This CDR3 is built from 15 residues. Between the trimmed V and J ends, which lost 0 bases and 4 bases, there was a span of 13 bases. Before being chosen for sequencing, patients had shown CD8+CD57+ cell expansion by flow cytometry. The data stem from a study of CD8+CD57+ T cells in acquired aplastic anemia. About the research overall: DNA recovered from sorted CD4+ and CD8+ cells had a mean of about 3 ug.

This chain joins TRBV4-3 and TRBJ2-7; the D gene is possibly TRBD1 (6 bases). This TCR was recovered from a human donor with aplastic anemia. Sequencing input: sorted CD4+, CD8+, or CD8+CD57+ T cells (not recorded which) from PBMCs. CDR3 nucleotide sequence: TGCGCCAGCAGCCAAGAATGGACAGAGAATTACGAGCAGTACTTC. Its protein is CASSQEWTENYEQYF.